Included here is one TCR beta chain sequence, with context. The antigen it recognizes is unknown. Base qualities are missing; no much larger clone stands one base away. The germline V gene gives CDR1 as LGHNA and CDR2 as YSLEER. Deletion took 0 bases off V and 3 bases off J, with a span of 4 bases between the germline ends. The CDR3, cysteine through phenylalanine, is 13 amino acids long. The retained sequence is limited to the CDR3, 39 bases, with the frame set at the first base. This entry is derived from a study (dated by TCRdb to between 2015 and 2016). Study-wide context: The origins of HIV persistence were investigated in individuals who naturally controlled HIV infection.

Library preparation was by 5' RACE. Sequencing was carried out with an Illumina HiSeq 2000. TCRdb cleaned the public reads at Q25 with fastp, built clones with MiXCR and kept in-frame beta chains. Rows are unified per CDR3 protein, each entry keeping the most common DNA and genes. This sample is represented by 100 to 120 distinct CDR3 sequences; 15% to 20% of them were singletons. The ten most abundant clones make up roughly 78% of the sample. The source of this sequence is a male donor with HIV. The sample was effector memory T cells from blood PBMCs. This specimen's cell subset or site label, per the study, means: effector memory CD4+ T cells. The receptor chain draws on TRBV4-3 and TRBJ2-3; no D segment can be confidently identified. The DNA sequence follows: TGCGCCAGCAGCCAAGAACGGACAGATACGCAGTATTTT. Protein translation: CASSQERTDTQYF.